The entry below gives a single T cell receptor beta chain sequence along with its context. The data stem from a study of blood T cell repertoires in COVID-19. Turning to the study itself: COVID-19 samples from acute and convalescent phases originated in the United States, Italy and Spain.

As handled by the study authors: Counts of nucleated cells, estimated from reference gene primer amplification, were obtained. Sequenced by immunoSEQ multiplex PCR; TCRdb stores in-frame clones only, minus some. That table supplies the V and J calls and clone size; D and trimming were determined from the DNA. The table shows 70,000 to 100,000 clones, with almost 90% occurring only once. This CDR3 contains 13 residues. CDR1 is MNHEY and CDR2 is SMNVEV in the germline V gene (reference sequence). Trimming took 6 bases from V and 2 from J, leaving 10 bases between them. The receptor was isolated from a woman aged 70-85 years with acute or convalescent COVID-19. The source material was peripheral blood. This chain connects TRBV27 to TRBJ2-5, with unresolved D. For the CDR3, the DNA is TGTGCCAGCAGATTTCTACGGCAAGAGACCCAGTACTTC. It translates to CASRFLRQETQYF.